The 29 T cell receptor beta chains given below trace back to one sample, sequenced in a study of shared clonotypes between healthy human individuals. The method was immunoSEQ multiplex PCR; TCRdb's version includes in-frame clones alone and lacks a portion of them. This table has hundreds of thousands of clones, 70% to 80% appearing once. Sequencing was carried out using PBMCs. The receptors come from a middle-aged woman in good health. Some clones in this sample may be carry-over from other donors' samples.

This clone was recorded only once. The genes are TRBV29-1 and TRBJ2-7, with 9 bases aligning to TRBD1. J was trimmed by 6 bases and V by 6 bases; bases with no gene match: 15. The CDR3 extends over 15 amino acids. Germline CDR1 and CDR2: SQVTM and ANQGSEA. This CDR3 is CSVEGQGLIAGEQYF. DNA for the CDR3: TGCAGCGTGGAGGGACAGGGATTGATAGCTGGCGAGCAGTACTTC.

The CDR3, as DNA: TGTGCCAGCAGTAGGGGTGGCAATCAGCCCCAGCATTTT. Translated, it gives CASSRGGNQPQHF. The chain carries TRBV6-5 and TRBJ1-5; a possible D gene is TRBD1 (5 bases). The V end was cut by 5 bases, the J end by 2 bases, with 7 bases between. CDR1 is MNHEY, CDR2 SVGAGI, per germline. The CDR3 loop spans 13 amino acids.

This clone was seen ten or more times. The rearrangement joins TRBV5-5 to TRBJ1-3; D call uncertain. Germline V CDR1 and CDR2: SGHKS, YYEKEE (reference sequence). Deletions cut 0 bases from V and 0 bases from J, with 13 bases between. The CDR3 covers 17 residues. In DNA, the CDR3 is TGTGCCAGCAGCTTGGCACCACCGGGGAGCTCTGGAAACACCATATATTTT. Its translation is CASSLAPPGSSGNTIYF.

This clone has a handful of counts. The CDR3 loop reads CATEREMNTGELFF. The DNA for the CDR3 is TGTGCCACGGAGCGGGAGATGAACACCGGGGAGCTGTTTTTT. V usage is TRBV6-5 and J usage is TRBJ2-2; TRBD2 agrees at 8 bases. Trimming cost V 10 bases and J 1 base; bases outside gene matches: 5. Germline CDR1 and CDR2: MNHEY and SVGAGI. CDR3 length equals 14 residues.

For this clone: This same CDR3 is encoded by further DNA sequences in the sample. The rearrangement links TRBV7-2 to TRBJ1-4; the D gene is possibly TRBD1 (5 bases). The V and J ends lost 5 bases and 7 bases respectively, with 17 bases between them. There are 15 residues in the CDR3. Per the germline V gene, CDR1 is SGHTA and CDR2 is FQGNSA. The CDR3 spells CASSPFMGRGEKLFF. CDR3 nucleotide sequence: TGTGCCAGCAGCCCGTTTATGGGGAGGGGTGAAAAACTGTTTTTT. Full variable domain (outside the CDR3, taken from reference TRBV7-2 and TRBJ1-4): GAGVSQSPSNKVTEKGKDVELRCDPISGHTALYWYRQSLGQGLEFLIYFQGNSAPDKSGLPSDRFSAERTGGSVSTLTIQRTQQEDSAVYLCASSPFMGRGEKLFFGSGTQLSVL.

This clone was seen a handful of times. J is TRBJ1-5 and V is TRBV19; D call uncertain. This CDR3 is built from 14 residues. Trimming left V 3 bases short and J 5 bases short, with 11 bases between. The germline V gene encodes CDR1 LNHDA and CDR2 SQIVND (reference sequence). CDR3 nucleotides: TGTGCCAGTAGTATCAGAACGCCTGATCAGCCCCAGCATTTT. Its protein product is CASSIRTPDQPQHF.

The rearrangement uses TRBV5-4 and TRBJ1-3, with no clear D. Looked up from germline, CDR1 is SGHNT and CDR2 is YYREEE (reference sequence). V was trimmed by 6 bases and J by 4 bases, leaving 14 bases between them. The CDR3 is made up of 14 amino acids. The CDR3 reads CASTSGRPGNTIYF. DNA of the CDR3: TGTGCCAGCACATCCGGCAGGCCCGGAAACACCATATATTTT.

This clone was seen only a few times. This may arise from a read error, as a much more abundant clone is one base away. Other DNA variants within this sample encode the same CDR3. The chain recombines TRBV6-1 with TRBJ1-1, with D unclear. Germline-derived CDR1 and CDR2 are MNHNS and SASEGT. The germline V and J ends were trimmed by 2 bases and 2 bases, with 6 bases remaining between them. This CDR3 region has 13 residues. CDR3 amino acids: CASSEQPNTEAFF. In nucleotides, the CDR3 is TGTGCCAGCAGTGAACAGCCAAACACTGAAGCTTTCTTT.

V and J are TRBV23-1 and TRBJ2-6; possibly TRBD1 for D (5 bases). TRBV23-1 carries the ORF label, with uncertain function. The CDR3 has 18 amino acids. Trimming removed 5 bases from V and 5 bases from J, with 22 bases in between. This CDR3 is CASSSNRPQQSRANVLTF. In DNA form, the CDR3 reads TGCGCCAGCAGTTCTAACAGGCCGCAACAAAGTCGGGCCAACGTCCTGACTTTC.

The chain carries TRBV15 and TRBJ1-2; TRBD1 is a possible D gene (5 bases). The CDR3 has 13 amino acids. Looked up from germline, CDR1 is LNHNV and CDR2 is YYDKDF (reference sequence). V lost 0 bases and J 4 bases, leaving 6 bases between the germline ends. DNA for the CDR3: TGTGCCACCAGCAGAGATACAGGCTATGGCTACACCTTC. The encoded protein is CATSRDTGYGYTF.

The V gene is TRBV27, the J gene TRBJ2-7; the D gene is possibly TRBD1 (5 bases). CDR1 and CDR2 (germline): MNHEY, SMNVEV (reference sequence). This CDR3 has 13 amino acids. V was trimmed by 5 bases and J by 3 bases, leaving 11 bases between them. CDR3 nucleotides: TGTGCCAGCAGTCTCGTCGGACACTACGAGCAGTACTTC. Encoded protein: CASSLVGHYEQYF.

The rearrangement uses TRBV21-1 and TRBJ2-7; the table's D call, TRBD2, has no DNA check behind it. TRBV21-1 is designated a pseudogene. CDR3 length: 14 amino acids. CDR3 in amino acids: CASSPRLAGGEQYF. CDR3 DNA: TGTGCCAGCAGCCCCCGACTAGCGGGTGGTGAGCAGTACTTC.

The chain joins TRBV5-4 to TRBJ2-6; 8 bases match TRBD1. This CDR3 has 17 residues. Germline CDR1 and CDR2: SGHNT and YYREEE (reference sequence). V was clipped by 2 bases and J by 1 base; unmatched bases: 5. This CDR3 reads CASSFQGAYSGANVLTF. The CDR3 nucleotides are TGTGCCAGCAGCTTTCAGGGGGCTTATTCTGGGGCCAACGTCCTGACTTTC.

The rearrangement joins TRBV30 to TRBJ1-3, with D uncertain. Trimming stripped 4 bases from V and 5 bases from J, with 12 bases between. Germline V gives CDR1 GTSNPN, CDR2 SVGIG (reference sequence). There are 13 residues in the CDR3. As DNA, the CDR3 is TGTGCCTGGAACGGCGTGGTAAGAAACACCATATATTTT. It codes for CAWNGVVRNTIYF.

CDR3 DNA sequence: TGTGCCAGCAGGAGAACTAGCTTCCCGACCTACGAGCAGTACTTC. Amino acids: CASRRTSFPTYEQYF. The gene calls are TRBV6-5 and TRBJ2-7, with a possible D match to TRBD2 (6 bases). The V and J ends lost 6 bases and 2 bases respectively, with 17 bases between them. Germline assignment: CDR1 MNHEY and CDR2 SVGAGI. The CDR3 sequence is 15 residues long.

The chain carries TRBV21-1 and TRBJ2-3; TRBD1 was called by the table and not checked on the DNA. TRBV21-1 constitutes a pseudogene. The length of the CDR3 is 15 residues. The CDR3 DNA is TGTGCCAGCAGCAAAGTGTTGGGCAGCACAGATACGCAGTATTTT. Amino acid sequence: CASSKVLGSTDTQYF.

This clone was counted once. The chain is built from TRBV7-8 and TRBJ1-2; a weak D match, TRBD1 (5 bases). CDR1 and CDR2 from the germline V gene are SGHVS and FQNEAQ. This CDR3 spans 16 amino acids. V shed 2 bases and J shed 3 bases, with 16 bases lying between them. CDR3: CASSLMRGPGDYGYTF. The CDR3 nucleotides read TGTGCCAGCAGCTTAATGAGGGGCCCCGGGGACTATGGCTACACCTTC.

The chain carries TRBV7-2 and TRBJ2-7; D is possibly TRBD1 (5 bases). Trimming removed 0 bases from V and 6 bases from J, with 9 bases in between. Germline V lookup: CDR1 SGHTA, CDR2 FQGNSA. This CDR3 has 13 residues. The CDR3 protein is CASSLATVGEQYF. In nucleotides, the CDR3 is TGTGCCAGCAGCTTAGCGACAGTGGGCGAGCAGTACTTC.

The J gene is TRBJ2-7, the V gene TRBV27; unclear D gene. CDR1 is MNHEY, CDR2 SMNVEV, per germline (reference sequence). CDR3 length: 15 residues. V was cut by 5 bases and J by 2 bases, with 16 bases left in between. The CDR3 DNA reads TGTGCCAGCAGTCCCCTGACCCGCCCTCCCTACGAGCAGTACTTC. This encodes CASSPLTRPPYEQYF.

The chain couples TRBV5-4 to TRBJ2-3; tentatively, D is TRBD2 (6 bases). CDR1 is SGHNT and CDR2 is YYREEE in the germline V gene (reference sequence). The germline V and J ends were trimmed by 1 base and 4 bases, with 7 bases remaining between them. CDR3 length equals 13 residues. CDR3 bases: TGTGCCAGCAGCTTGTCGGGGGCAGATACGCAGTATTTT. It yields the protein CASSLSGADTQYF.

Only one count was recorded for this clone. Here the CDR3 DNA reads TGCAGCGTTGTTCATGTCGGGACAGGGTACTATGGCTACACCTTC. As protein: CSVVHVGTGYYGYTF. The chain combines TRBV29-1 with TRBJ1-2; TRBD1 agrees at 9 bases. The CDR3 has 15 residues. J gave up 3 bases and V 4 bases, and 9 bases lay outside the gene matches. Germline CDR1 reads SQVTM; CDR2 reads ANQGSEA.

This clone was picked up a small number of times. The rearrangement joins TRBV9 to TRBJ2-5; 7 bases align to TRBD2. From germline, CDR1 is SGDLS and CDR2 YYNGEE. The CDR3 sequence is 14 residues long. Unmatched junction bases numbered 6, after V lost 0 bases and J lost 7 bases. The CDR3: CASSVEGGSGTQYF. The CDR3 nucleotides are TGTGCCAGCAGCGTAGAGGGCGGGAGCGGGACCCAGTACTTC.

The gene calls are TRBV7-3 and TRBJ1-6, with 10 bases identical to TRBD1. This CDR3 comprises 15 residues. V lost 4 bases, J lost 10 bases, and 7 bases stayed unmatched. Looked up from germline, CDR1 is SGHTA and CDR2 is FQGTGA. The CDR3 here is CASSSGTGEGSPLHF. Written as DNA, the CDR3 is TGTGCCAGCAGCTCCGGGACAGGGGAGGGCTCACCCCTCCACTTT.

This clone was seen only once. The chain combines TRBV5-1 with TRBJ1-1; D unresolved. CDR3 length equals 14 residues. Trimming removed 1 base at V and 0 bases at J, with 7 bases between. The V gene's germline CDR1 is SGHRS and CDR2 YFSETQ. The DNA of the CDR3 is TGCGCCAGCAGCTTGTTCGGGATGAACACTGAAGCTTTCTTT. This translates into CASSLFGMNTEAFF.

The chain links TRBV29-1 to TRBJ1-2; TRBD1 matches 9 bases. In germline, CDR1 is SQVTM, CDR2 ANQGSEA. J was trimmed by 4 bases and V by 6 bases; bases with no gene match: 6. The CDR3 is 13 residues long. The CDR3 DNA is TGCAGCGTAAGGACAGGGGACTTCTATGGCTACACCTTC. Its protein product is CSVRTGDFYGYTF.

The chain joins TRBV7-9 to TRBJ1-1; D ambiguous. The CDR3 has 14 residues. Between the trimmed V and J ends, which lost 1 base and 1 base, there was a span of 7 bases. Germline values: CDR1 SEHNR, CDR2 FQNEAQ (reference sequence). The CDR3 spells CASSLGRRNTEAFF. The CDR3, as DNA: TGTGCCAGCAGCTTAGGACGGAGGAACACTGAAGCTTTCTTT.

This sequence joins TRBV30 and TRBJ1-1, with TRBD1 matching over 7 bases. This CDR3 spans 17 amino acids. Germline CDR1 is GTSNPN and CDR2 is SVGIG (reference sequence). V lost 0 bases and J lost 0; bases outside the gene matches: 10. The CDR3 loop is CAWSVRDRAAMNTEAFF. CDR3 DNA: TGTGCCTGGAGTGTCCGGGACAGAGCAGCTATGAACACTGAAGCTTTCTTT.

CDR3 region: CASSLAATPRGAYNEQFF. The CDR3, as DNA: TGTGCCAGCAGCTTAGCGGCTACCCCCAGAGGGGCCTACAATGAGCAGTTCTTC. The chain recombines TRBV7-8 with TRBJ2-1; D could derive from TRBD1 or TRBD2 (5 bases each). Germline V gene sequence: CDR1 SGHVS, CDR2 FQNEAQ. The CDR3 totals 18 residues. Trimming left V 0 bases short and J 2 bases short, with 17 bases between.

This rearrangement joins TRBV6-1 to TRBJ2-7; D is unclear. V was cut by 5 bases and J by 4 bases, with 6 bases left in between. Germline V gives CDR1 MNHNS, CDR2 SASEGT. The CDR3 is made up of 11 amino acids. The chain's CDR3 is CASSFTYEQYF. CDR3 bases: TGTGCCAGCAGTTTTACGTACGAGCAGTACTTC.